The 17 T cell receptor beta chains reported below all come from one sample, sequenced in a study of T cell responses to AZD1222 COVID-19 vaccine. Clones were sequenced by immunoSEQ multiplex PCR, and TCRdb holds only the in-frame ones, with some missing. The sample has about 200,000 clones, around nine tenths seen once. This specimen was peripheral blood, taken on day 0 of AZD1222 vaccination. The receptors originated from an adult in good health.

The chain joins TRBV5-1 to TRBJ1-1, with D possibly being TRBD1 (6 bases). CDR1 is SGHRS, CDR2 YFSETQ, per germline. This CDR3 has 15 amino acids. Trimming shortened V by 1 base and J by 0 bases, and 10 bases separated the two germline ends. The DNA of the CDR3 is TGCGCCAGCAGCTTGACAGAGGGGGTGAACACTGAAGCTTTCTTT. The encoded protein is CASSLTEGVNTEAFF.

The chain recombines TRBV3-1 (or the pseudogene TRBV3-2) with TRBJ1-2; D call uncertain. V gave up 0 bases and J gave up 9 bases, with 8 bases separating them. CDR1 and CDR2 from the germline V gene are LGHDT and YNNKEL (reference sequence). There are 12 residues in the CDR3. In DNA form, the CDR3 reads TGTGCCAGCAGCCAAGATTTGGGTAGCTACACCTTC. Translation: CASSQDLGSYTF.

This chain's CDR3 is CASSSLGGYEQYF. CDR3 DNA: TGTGCCAGCAGCTCACTAGGCGGCTACGAGCAGTACTTC. The J gene is TRBJ2-7, the V gene TRBV7-9; TRBD2 is a possible D gene (5 bases). V gave up 4 bases and J gave up 3 bases, with 10 bases separating them. The CDR3 extends over 13 amino acids. The germline V gene encodes CDR1 SEHNR and CDR2 FQNEAQ (reference sequence).

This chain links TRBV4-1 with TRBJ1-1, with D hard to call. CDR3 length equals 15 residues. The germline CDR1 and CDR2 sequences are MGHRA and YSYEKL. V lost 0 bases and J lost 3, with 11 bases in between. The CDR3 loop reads CASSQDLSGYTEAFF. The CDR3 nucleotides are TGCGCCAGCAGCCAAGATTTGTCGGGTTACACTGAAGCTTTCTTT.

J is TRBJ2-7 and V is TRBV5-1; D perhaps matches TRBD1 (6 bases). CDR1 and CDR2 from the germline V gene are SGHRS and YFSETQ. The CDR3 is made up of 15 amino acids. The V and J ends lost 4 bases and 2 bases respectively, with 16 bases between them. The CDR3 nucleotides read TGCGCCAGCAGCGTCTCAGGGGAATGGACCTACGAGCAGTACTTC. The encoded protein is CASSVSGEWTYEQYF.

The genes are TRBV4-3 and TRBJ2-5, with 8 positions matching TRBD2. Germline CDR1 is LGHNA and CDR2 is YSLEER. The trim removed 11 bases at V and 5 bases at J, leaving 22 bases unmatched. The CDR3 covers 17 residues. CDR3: CARTLGGGGPAWETQYF. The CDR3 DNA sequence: TGCGCCCGCACTTTGGGGGGCGGGGGGCCGGCATGGGAGACCCAGTACTTC.

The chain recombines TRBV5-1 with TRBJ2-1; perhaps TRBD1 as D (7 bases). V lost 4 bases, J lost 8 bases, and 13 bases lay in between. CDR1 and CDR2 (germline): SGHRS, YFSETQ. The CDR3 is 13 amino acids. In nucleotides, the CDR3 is TGCGCCAGCAGCACCCTCAGGGGGGATGAGCAGTTCTTC. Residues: CASSTLRGDEQFF.

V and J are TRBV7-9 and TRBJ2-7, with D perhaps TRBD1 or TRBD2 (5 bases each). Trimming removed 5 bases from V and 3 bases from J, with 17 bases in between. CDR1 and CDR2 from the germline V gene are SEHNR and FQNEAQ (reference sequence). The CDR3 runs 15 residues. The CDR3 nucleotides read TGTGCCAGCAGCCCACCGGGACGCTCGAACTACGAGCAGTACTTC. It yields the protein CASSPPGRSNYEQYF.

CDR3 in DNA: TGTGCCAGCAGCCAGGACAGGGGGCAGAGGTACGAGCAGTACTTC. Encoded protein: CASSQDRGQRYEQYF. The gene calls are TRBV3-1 (or the pseudogene TRBV3-2) and TRBJ2-7; 11 bases are shared with TRBD1. CDR3 length equals 15 residues. J lost 4 bases, V lost 3 bases, and 5 bases had no gene match. The germline CDR1 and CDR2 sequences are LGHDT and YNNKEL (reference sequence).

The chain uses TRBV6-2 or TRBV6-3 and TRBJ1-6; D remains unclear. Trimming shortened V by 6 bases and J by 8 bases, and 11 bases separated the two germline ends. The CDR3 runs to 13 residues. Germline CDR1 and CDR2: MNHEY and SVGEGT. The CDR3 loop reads CASSRGGDSPLHF. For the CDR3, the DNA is TGTGCCAGCAGCCGGGGAGGAGATTCACCCCTCCACTTT.

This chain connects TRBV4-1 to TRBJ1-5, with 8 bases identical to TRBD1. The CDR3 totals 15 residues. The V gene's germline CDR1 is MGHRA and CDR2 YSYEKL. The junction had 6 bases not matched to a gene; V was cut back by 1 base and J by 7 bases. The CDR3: CASSQGQQGVQPQHF. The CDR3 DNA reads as TGCGCCAGCAGCCAAGGCCAACAGGGGGTACAGCCCCAGCATTTT.

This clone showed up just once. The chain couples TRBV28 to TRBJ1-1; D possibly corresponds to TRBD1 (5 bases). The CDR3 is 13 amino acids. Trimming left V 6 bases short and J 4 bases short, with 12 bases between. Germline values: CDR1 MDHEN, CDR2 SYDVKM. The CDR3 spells CASRRPGITEAFF. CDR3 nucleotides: TGTGCCAGCAGGCGACCAGGGATCACTGAAGCTTTCTTT. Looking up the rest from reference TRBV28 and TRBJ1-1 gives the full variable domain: DVKVTQSSRYLVKRTGEKVFLECVQDMDHENMFWYRQDPGLGLRLIYFSYDVKMKEKGDIPEGYSVSREKKERFSLILESASTNQTSMYLCASRRPGITEAFFGQGTRLTVV.

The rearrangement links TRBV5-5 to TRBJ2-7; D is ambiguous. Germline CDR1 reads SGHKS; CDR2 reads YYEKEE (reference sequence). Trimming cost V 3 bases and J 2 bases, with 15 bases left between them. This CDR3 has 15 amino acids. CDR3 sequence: CASSSGPSPAYEQYF. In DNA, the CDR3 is TGTGCCAGCAGCTCCGGACCCTCCCCCGCCTACGAGCAGTACTTC.

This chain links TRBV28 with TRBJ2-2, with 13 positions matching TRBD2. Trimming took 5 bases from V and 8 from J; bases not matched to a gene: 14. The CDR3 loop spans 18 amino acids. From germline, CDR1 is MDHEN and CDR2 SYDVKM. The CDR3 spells CASSLLTSGGMFFGELFF. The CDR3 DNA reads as TGTGCCAGCAGTCTCTTGACTAGCGGGGGGATGTTCTTTGGGGAGCTGTTTTTT.

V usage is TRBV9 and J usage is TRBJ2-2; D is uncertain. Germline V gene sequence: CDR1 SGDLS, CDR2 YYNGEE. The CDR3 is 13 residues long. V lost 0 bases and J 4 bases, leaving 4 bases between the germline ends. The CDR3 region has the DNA TGTGCCAGCAGCGTAGAGATCACCGGGGAGCTGTTTTTT. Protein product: CASSVEITGELFF.

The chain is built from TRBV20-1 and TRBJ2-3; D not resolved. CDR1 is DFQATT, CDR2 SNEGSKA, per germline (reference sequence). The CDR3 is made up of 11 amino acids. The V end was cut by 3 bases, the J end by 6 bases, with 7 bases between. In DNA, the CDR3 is TGCAGTGCTAGGGTTGGTGATACGCAGTATTTT. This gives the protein CSARVGDTQYF.

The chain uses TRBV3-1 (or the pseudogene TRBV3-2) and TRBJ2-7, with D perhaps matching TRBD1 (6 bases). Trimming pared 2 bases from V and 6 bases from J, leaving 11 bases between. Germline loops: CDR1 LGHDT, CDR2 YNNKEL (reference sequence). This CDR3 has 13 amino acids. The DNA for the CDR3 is TGTGCCAGCAGCCAAAGTAGAGGGGGCGAGCAGTACTTC. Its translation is CASSQSRGGEQYF.